This is a list of T cell receptor beta chains from one sample in a study of blood T cell repertoires in COVID-19. Profiled with immunoSEQ multiplex PCR; TCRdb holds only in-frame clones, not every one. This sample has tens of thousands of clones, with almost 80% found just once. The sequenced material came from peripheral blood. These receptors all stem from a woman of 80 years or more with acute or convalescent COVID-19. The CDR3 runs from the conserved cysteine through the conserved F or W.

V,J,length,CDR3
TRBV7-6,TRBJ2-7,11,CASQNGYEQYF
TRBV14,TRBJ1-2,14,CASSQARQGGGYTF
TRBV5-1,TRBJ1-2,14,CASSRQGANTGYTF
TRBV6-5,TRBJ2-7,12,CASSLTGSEQYF
TRBV7-2,TRBJ2-2,17,CASSRSGRGPNTGELFF
TRBV6-6,TRBJ2-1,14,CASSYSGGTNEQFF
TRBV12-3/TRBV12-4,TRBJ2-7,13,CASRGQSSYEQYF
TRBV27,TRBJ2-3,13,CASSLRGGNTQYF
TRBV19,TRBJ2-7,14,CASSTLAGLGEQYF
TRBV4-3,TRBJ2-3,17,CASSQDRSGTSTDTQYF
TRBV7-8,TRBJ1-3,16,CASSLAGTLSGNTIYF
TRBV30,TRBJ2-2,14,CAWSGLSNTGELFF
TRBV3-1/TRBV3-2,TRBJ2-1,16,CASSQGLASSYNEQFF
TRBV3-1/TRBV3-2,TRBJ1-6,14,CASSQVGRASPLHF
TRBV5-4,TRBJ1-1,17,CASSLDRGRRSDTEAFF
TRBV5-1,TRBJ2-3,16,CASSLGLAGATDTQYF
TRBV6-5,TRBJ2-2,16,CASSYSGTGGFGELFF
TRBV7-8,TRBJ2-1,16,CASSSEPGGLRNEQFF
TRBV6-5,TRBJ1-1,14,CASQGGRANTEAFF
TRBV11-3,TRBJ2-7,13,CASSPKRGGEQYF
TRBV12-5,TRBJ2-7,13,CASATGISYEQYF
TRBV5-1,TRBJ2-5,14,CASSLGLAGETQYF
TRBV3-1/TRBV3-2,TRBJ1-5,15,CASSQDQGSNQPQHF
TRBV10-1,TRBJ2-1,18,CASSEEGSGRPRGGEQFF
TRBV30,TRBJ1-2,12,CAWSSRLFGYTF
TRBV3-1/TRBV3-2,TRBJ1-1,14,CASSQVGRNTEAFF
TRBV5-8,TRBJ2-1,14,CASSPLSSYNEQFF
TRBV27,TRBJ2-6,13,CASGHSGANVLTF
TRBV5-1,TRBJ1-5,15,CASSFEGGSNQPQHF
TRBV5-1,TRBJ2-3,19,CASSRGPVGRGYSTDTQYF
TRBV24-1,TRBJ1-1,16,CATSDNKGVMNTEAFF
TRBV5-5,TRBJ2-1,16,CASSLLAGVRGREQFF
TRBV7-2,TRBJ2-7,16,CASSLSPGSLYGEQYF
TRBV5-1,TRBJ1-4,17,CASSTNPPGAWNEKLFF